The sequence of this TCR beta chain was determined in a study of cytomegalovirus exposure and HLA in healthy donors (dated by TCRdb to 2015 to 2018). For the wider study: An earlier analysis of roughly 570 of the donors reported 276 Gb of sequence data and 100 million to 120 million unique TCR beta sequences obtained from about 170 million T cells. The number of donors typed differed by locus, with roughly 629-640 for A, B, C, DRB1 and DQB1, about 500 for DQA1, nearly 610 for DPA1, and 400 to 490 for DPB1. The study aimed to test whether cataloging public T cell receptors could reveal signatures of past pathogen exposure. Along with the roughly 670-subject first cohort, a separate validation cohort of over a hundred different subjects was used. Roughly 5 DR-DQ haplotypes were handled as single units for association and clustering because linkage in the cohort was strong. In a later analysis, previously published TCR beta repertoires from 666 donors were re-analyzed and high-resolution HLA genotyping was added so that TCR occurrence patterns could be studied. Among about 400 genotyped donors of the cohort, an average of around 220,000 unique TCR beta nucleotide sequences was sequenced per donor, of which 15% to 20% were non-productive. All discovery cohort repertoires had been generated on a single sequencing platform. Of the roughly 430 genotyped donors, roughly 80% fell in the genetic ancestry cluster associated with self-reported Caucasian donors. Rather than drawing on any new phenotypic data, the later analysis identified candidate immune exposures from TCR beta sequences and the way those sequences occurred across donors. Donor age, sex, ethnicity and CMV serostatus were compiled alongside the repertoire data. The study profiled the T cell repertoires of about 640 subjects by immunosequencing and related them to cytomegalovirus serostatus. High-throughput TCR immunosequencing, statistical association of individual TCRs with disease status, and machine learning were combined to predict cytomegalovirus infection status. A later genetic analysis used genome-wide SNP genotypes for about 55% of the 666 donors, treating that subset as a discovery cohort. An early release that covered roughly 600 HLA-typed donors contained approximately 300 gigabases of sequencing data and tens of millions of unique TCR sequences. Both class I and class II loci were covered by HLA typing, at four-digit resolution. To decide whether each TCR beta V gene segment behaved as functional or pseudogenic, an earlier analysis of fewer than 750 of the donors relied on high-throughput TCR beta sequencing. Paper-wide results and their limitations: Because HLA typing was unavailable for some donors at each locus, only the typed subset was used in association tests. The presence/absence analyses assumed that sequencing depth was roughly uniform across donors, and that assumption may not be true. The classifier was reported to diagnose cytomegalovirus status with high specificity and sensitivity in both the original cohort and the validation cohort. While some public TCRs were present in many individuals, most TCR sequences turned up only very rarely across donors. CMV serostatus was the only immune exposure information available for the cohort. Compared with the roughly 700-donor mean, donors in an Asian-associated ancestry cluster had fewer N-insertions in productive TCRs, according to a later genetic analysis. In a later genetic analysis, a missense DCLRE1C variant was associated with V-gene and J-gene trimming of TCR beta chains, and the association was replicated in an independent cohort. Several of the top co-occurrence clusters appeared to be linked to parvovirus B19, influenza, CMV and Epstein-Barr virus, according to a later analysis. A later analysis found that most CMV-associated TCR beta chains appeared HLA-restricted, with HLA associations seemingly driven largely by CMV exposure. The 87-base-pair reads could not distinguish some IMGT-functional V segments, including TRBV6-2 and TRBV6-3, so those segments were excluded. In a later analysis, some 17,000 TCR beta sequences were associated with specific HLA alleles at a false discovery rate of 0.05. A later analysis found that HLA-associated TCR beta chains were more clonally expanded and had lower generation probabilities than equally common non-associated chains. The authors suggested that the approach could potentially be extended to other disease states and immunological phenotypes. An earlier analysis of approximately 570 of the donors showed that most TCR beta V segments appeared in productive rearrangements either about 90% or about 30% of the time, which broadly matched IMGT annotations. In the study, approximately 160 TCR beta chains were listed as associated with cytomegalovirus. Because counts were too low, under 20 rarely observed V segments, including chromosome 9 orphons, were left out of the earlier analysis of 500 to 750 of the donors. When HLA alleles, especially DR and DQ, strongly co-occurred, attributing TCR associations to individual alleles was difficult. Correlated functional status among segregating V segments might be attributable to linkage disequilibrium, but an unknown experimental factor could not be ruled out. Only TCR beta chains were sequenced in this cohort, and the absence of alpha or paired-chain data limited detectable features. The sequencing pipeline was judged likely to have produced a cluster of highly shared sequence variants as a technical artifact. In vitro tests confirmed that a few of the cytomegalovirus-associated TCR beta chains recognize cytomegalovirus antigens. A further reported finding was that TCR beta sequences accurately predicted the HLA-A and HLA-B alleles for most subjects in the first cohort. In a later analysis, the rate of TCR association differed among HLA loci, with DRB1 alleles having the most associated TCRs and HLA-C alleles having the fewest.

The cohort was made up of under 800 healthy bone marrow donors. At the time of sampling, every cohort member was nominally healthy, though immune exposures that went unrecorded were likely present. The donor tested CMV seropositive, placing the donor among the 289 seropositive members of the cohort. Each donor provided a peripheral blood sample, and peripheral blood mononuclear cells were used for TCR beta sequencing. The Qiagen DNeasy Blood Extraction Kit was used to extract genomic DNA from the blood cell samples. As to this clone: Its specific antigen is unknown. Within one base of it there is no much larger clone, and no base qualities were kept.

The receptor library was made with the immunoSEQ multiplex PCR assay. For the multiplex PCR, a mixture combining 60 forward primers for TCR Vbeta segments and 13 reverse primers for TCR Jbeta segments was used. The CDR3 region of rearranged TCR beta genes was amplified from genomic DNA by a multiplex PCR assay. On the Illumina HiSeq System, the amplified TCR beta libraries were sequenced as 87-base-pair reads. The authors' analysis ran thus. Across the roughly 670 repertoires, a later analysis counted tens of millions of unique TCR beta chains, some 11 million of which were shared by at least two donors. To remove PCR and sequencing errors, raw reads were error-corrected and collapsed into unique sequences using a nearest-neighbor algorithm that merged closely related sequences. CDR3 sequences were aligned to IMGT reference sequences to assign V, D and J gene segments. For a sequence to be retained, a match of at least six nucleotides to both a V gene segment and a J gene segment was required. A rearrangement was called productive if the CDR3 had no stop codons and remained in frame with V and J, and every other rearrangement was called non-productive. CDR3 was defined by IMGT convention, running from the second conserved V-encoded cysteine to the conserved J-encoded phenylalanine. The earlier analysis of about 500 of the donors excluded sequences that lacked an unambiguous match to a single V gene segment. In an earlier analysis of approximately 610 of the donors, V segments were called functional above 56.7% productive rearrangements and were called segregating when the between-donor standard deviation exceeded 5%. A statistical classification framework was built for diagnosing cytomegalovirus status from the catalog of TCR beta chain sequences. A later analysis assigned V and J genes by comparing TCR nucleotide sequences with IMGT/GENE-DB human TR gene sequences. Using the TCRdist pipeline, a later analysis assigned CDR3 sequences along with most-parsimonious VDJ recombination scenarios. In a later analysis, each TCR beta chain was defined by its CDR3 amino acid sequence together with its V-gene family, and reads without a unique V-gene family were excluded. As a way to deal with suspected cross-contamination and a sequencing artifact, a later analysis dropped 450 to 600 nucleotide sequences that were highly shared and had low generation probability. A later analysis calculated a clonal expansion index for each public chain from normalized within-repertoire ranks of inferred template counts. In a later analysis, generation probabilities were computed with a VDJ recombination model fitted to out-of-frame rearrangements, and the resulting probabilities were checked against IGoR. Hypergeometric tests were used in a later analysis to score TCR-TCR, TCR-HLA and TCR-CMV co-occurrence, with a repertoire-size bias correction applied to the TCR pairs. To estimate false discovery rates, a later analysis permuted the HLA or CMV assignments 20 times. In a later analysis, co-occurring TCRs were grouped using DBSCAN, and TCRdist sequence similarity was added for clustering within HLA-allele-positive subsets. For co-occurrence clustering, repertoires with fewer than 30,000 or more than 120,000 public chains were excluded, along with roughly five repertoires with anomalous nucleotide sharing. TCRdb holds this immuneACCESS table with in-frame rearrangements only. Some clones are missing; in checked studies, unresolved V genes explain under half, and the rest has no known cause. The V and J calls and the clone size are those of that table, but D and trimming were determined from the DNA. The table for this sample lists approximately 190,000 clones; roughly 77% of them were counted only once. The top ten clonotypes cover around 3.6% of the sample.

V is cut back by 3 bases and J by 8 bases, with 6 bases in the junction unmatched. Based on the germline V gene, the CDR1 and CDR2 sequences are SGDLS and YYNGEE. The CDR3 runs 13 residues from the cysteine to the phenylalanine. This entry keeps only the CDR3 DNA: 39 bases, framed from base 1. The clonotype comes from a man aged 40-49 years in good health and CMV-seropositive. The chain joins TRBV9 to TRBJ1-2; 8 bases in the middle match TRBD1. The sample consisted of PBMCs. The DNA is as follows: TGTGCCAGCAGCGGTCAGGGGGCTGGAGGCTACACCTTC. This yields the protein CASSGQGAGGYTF.